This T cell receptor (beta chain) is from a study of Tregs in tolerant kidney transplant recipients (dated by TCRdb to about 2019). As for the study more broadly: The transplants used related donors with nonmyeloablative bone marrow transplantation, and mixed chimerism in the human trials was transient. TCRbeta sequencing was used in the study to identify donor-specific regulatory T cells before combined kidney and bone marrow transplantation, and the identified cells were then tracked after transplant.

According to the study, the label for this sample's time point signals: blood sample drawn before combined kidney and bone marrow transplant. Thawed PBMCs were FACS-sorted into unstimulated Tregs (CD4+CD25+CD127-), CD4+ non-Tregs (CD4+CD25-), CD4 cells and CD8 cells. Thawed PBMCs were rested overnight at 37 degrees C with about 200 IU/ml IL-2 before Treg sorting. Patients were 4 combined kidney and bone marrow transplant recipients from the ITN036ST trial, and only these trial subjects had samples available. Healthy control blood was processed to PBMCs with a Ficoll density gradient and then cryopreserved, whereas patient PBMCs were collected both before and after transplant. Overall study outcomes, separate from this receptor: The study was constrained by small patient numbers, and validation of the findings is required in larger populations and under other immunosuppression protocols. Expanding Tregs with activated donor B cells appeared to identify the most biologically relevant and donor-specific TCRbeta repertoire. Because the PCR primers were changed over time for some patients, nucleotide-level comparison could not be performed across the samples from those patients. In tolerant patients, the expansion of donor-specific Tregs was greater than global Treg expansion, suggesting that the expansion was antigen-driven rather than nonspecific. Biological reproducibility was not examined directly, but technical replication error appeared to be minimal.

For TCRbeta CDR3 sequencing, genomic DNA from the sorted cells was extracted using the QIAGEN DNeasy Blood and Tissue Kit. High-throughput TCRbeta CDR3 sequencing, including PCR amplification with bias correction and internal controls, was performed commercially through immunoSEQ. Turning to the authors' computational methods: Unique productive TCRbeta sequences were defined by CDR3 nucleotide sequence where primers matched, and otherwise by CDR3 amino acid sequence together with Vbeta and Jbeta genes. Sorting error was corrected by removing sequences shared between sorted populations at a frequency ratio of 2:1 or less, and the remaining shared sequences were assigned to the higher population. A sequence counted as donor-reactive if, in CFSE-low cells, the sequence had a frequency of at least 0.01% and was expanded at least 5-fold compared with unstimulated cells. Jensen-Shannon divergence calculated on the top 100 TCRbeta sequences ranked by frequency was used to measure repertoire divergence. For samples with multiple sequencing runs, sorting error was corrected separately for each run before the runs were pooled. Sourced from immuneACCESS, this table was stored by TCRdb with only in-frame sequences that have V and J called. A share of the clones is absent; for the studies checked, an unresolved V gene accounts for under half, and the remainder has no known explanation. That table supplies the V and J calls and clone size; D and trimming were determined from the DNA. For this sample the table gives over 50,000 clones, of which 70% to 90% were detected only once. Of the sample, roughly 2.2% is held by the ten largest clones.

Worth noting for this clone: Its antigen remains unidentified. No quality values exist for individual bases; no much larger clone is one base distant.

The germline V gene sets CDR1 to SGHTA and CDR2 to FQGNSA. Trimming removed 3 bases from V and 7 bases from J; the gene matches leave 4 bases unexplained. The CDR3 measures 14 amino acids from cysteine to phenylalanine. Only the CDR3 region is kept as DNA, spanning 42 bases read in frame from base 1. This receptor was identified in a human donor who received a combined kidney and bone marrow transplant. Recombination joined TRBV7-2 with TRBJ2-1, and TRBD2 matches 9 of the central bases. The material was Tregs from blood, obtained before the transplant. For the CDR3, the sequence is CASSLGLAGNEQFF. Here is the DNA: TGTGCCAGCAGCTTGGGGCTAGCGGGGAATGAGCAGTTCTTC.